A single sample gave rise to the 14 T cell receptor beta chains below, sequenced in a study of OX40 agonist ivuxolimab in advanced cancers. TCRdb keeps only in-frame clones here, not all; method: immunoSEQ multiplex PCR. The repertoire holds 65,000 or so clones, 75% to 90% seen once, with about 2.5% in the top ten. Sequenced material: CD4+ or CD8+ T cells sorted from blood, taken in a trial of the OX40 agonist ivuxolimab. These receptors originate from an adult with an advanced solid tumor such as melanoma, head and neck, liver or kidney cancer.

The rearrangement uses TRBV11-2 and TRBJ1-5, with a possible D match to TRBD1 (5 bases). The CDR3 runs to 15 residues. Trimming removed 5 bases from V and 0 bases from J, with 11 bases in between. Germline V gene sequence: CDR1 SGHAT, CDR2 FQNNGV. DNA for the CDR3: TGTGCCAGCAGCCGGACACCTTCTAGCAATCAGCCCCAGCATTTT. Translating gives CASSRTPSSNQPQHF.

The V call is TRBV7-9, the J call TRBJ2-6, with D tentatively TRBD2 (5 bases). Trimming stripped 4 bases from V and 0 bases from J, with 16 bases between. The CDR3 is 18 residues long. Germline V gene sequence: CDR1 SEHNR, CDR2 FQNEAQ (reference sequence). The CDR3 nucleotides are TGTGCCAGCAGCTCAAAGTGGGAGATTATCTCTGGGGCCAACGTCCTGACTTTC. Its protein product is CASSSKWEIISGANVLTF.

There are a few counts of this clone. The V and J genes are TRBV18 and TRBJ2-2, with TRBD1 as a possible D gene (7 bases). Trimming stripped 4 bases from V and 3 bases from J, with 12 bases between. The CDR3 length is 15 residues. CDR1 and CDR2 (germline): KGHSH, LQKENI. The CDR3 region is CASSLGGGDTGELFF. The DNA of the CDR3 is TGTGCCAGCTCACTTGGAGGGGGCGACACCGGGGAGCTGTTTTTT.

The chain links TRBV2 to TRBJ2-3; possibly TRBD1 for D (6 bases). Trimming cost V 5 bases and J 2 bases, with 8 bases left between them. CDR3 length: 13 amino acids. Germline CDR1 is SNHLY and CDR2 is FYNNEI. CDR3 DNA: TGTGCCAGCAGTTGGGGGCCCACAGATACGCAGTATTTT. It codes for CASSWGPTDTQYF.

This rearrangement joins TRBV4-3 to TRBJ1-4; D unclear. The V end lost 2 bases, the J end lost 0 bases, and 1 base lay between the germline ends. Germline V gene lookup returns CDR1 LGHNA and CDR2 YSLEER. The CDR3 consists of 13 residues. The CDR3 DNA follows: TGCGCCAGCAGCCAAACAACTAATGAAAAACTGTTTTTT. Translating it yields CASSQTTNEKLFF.

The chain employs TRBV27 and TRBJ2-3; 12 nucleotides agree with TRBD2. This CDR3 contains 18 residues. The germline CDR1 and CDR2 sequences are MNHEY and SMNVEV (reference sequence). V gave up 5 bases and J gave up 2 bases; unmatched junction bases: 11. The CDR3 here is CASSGGTSGRLSTDTQYF. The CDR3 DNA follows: TGTGCCAGCAGTGGCGGGACTAGCGGGCGACTATCCACAGATACGCAGTATTTT.

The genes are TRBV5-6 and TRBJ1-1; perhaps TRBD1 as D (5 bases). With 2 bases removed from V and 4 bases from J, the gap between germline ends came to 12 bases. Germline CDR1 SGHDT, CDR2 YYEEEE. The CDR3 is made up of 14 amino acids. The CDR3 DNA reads TGTGCCAGCAGCTTTTTTCAGCAGGGCACTGAAGCTTTCTTT. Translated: CASSFFQQGTEAFF.

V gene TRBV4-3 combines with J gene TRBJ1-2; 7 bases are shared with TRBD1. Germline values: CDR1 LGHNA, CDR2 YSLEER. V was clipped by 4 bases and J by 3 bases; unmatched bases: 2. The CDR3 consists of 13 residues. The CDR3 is CASSPGQHYGYTF. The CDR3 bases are TGCGCCAGCAGCCCGGGACAGCACTATGGCTACACCTTC.

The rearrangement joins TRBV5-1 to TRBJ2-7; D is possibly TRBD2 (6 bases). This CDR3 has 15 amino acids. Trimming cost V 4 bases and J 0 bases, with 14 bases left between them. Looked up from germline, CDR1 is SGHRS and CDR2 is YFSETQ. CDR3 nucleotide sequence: TGCGCCAGCAGCCAGACCGCGGGACCCTCCTACGAGCAGTACTTC. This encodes CASSQTAGPSYEQYF.

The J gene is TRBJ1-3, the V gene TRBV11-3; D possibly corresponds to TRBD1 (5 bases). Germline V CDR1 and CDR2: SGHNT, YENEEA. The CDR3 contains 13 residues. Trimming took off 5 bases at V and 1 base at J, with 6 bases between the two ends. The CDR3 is CASSRGSGNTIYF. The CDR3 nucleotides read TGTGCCAGCAGCCGGGGGTCTGGAAACACCATATATTTT.

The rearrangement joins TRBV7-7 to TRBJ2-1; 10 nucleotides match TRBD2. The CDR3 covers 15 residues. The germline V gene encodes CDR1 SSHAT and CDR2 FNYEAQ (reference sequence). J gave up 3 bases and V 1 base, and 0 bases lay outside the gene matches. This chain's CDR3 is CASSLGTSGYNEQFF. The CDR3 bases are TGTGCCAGCAGCTTAGGGACTAGCGGCTACAATGAGCAGTTCTTC.

The CDR3 DNA follows: TGTGCCTGGAGTGTACTATGGGTTGGGGGGGGCTACGAGCAGTACTTC. Its translation is CAWSVLWVGGGYEQYF. The J gene is TRBJ2-7, the V gene TRBV30, with 7 bases lining up with TRBD2. The junction had 11 bases not matched to a gene; V was cut back by 0 bases and J by 3 bases. Germline-derived CDR1 and CDR2 are GTSNPN and SVGIG (reference sequence). The CDR3 consists of 16 residues.

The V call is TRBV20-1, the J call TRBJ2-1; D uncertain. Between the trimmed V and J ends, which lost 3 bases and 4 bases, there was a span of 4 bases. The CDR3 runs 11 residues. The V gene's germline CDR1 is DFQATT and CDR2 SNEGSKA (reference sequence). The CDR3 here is CSASRYNEQFF. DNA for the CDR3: TGCAGTGCTAGTCGATACAATGAGCAGTTCTTC.

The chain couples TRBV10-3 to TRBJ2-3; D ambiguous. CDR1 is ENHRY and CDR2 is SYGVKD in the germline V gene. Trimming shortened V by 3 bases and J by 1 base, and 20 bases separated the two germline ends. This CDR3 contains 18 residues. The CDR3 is CAISDLAGRSSGTDTQYF. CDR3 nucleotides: TGTGCCATCAGTGACCTCGCTGGACGGTCGTCCGGCACAGATACGCAGTATTTT.